Listed here is a single T cell receptor (beta chain). Its recognized antigen is unknown. From each donor, a roughly 2.5 ml peripheral blood sample was collected into PAXgene tubes and stored at -80 degrees C. Total RNA was isolated from whole blood with the PAXgene blood miRNA kit on an automated QIAcube, without T cell sorting. Peripheral blood from monozygotic twin pairs who were concordant or discordant for inflammatory bowel disease underwent deep TCRalpha and TCRbeta repertoire profiling using unique molecular barcoding. Smoking habits were recorded for all twin pairs, and each individual was classified as a current, former or never smoker. The sample is drawn from a study of monozygotic twins with inflammatory bowel disease (dated 2019 in TCRdb). At the level of the whole study: The full study comprised approximately 28 monozygotic twin pairs: nine German pairs (four IBD-concordant, five IBD-discordant) and 19 IBD-discordant Danish pairs. Each individual had, on average, about 151 000 unique TCRalpha sequences and 181 000 unique TCRbeta sequences available for analysis. The search for disease-associated traits relied mainly on comparing IBD patients with their genetically identical healthy co-twins within discordant pairs. Findings and caveats that apply to the study as a whole: Compared with healthy twins, IBD patients had fewer clonotypes in common with other individuals, a difference most pronounced in patients showing signs of disease activity. The results gave no support for a single strong signal or clonotype linked to IBD. Because patients received different immunosuppressive treatments, the repertoires may have picked up extra background noise and variability between individuals. Concordant and discordant twins showed no difference in repertoire similarity, possibly because of limited statistical power. A decrease in TCRbeta repertoire diversity, as measured by inverse Simpson index, was observed in IBD patients compared with their healthy co-twins. Distinction between different T cell subtypes could not be achieved in the analysis.

The library was produced with 5' RACE. Preparation of each TCR library used approximately 3,500 ng of total RNA. For each sample, cDNA was synthesized in eight separate reactions using SMARTScribe reverse transcriptase. During cDNA synthesis, unique molecular identifiers containing a 6-nucleotide sample barcode were introduced by template switching. Amplification of TCRalpha and TCRbeta cDNA involved two nested PCRs of roughly 17 and 9 cycles, and each PCR was followed by bead purification. Before amplification, the cDNA was both treated with uracil DNA-glycosylase and purified with the QIAquick PCR purification kit. The second PCR added Illumina TruSeq-compatible adapters along with sample-specific barcodes. Library quality and concentration were checked on TapeStation and Qubit, and libraries were pooled at 5 ng each. Sequencing of the pooled libraries was done on an Illumina HiSeq2500 single-index Rapid Run using custom sequencing primers and 2 x 100 bp reads. In the paper's pipeline: MiGEC version 1.2.6 was used for UMI-based consensus assembly, which corrected PCR and sequencing errors. MiXCR version 2.1.1 handled V(D)J alignment, clonotype assembly and CDR3 extraction. To normalise gene usage, clonotype sharing and MAIT/NKT TCR abundance, the top 1000, 10 000 and 20 000 clonotypes in each sample were analysed. Diversity was computed as the inverse Simpson index with the vegan R package after downsampling to 27 000 UMIs. Paired Mann-Whitney U tests on discordant twin pairs were used, with Benjamini-Hochberg multiple-testing correction. Based on TCRdb reprocessing of the reads, there is one entry per CDR3 protein sequence, and DNA is missing. TCRdb, rather than the study authors, made the V and J calls. The table for this sample shows fewer than 550,000 distinct CDR3 sequences. The ten most abundant clones make up more than 2% of the sample.

CDR1 SGHDN and CDR2 FVKESK were looked up in the germline V gene. Taken from cysteine to phenylalanine, the CDR3 has 13 residues. No coding sequence is recorded. The TCR comes from a human donor with ulcerative colitis or Crohn's disease, or a healthy co-twin of an affected twin (not recorded which). The chain joins TRBV14 to TRBJ2-3. Sequencing input: blood. The CDR3 has the sequence CASKDLVTDTQYF.